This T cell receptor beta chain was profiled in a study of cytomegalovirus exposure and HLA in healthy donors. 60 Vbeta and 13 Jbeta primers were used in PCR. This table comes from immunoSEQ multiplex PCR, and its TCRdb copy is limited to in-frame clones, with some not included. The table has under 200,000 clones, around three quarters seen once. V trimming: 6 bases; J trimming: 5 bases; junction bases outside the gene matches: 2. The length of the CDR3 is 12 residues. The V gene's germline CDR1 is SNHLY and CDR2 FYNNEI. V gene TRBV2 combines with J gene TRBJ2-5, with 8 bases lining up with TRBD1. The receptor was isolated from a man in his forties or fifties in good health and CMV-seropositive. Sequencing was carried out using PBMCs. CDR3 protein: CASRWTGETQYF. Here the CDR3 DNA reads TGTGCCAGCAGGTGGACAGGGGAGACCCAGTACTTC.